The following is a TCR beta chain sequence with its context. The data were obtained in a study of T-cell memory formation after mild COVID-19. Overall study: TCR clusters largely stayed donor specific.

CDR1 and CDR2 (germline): DFQATT, SNEGSKA (reference sequence). Trimming left V 3 bases short and J 2 bases short, with 7 bases between. The CDR3 is made up of 12 amino acids. TCRdb analysed the 5' RACE reads with MiXCR anew, one entry per CDR3 protein. Among more than 250,000 distinct CDR3 sequences listed, roughly 17% were seen once. The source material was PBMCs or a T cell subset sorted from them (not recorded which). The rearrangement joins TRBV20-1 to TRBJ1-2; D is unclear. This receptor was obtained from a man between 18 and 29 years old who had mild COVID-19 (a few samples of this study predate the infection). Cell type and time point are not known. CDR3 sequence: CSASEGNYGYTF. Here the CDR3 DNA reads TGCAGTGCTAGCGAGGGAAACTATGGCTACACCTTC.